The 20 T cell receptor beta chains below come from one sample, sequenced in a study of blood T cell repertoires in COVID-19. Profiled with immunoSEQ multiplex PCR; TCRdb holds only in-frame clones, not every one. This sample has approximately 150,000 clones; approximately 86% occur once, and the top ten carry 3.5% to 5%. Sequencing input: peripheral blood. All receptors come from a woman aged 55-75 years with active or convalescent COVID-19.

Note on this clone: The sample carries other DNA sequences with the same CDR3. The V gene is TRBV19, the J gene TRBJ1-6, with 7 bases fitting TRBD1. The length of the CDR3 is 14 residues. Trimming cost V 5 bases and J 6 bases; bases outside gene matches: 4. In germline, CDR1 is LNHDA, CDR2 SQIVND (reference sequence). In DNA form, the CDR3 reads TGTGCCAGTAGTCCGACAGGGAGTAATTCACCCCTCCACTTT. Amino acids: CASSPTGSNSPLHF.

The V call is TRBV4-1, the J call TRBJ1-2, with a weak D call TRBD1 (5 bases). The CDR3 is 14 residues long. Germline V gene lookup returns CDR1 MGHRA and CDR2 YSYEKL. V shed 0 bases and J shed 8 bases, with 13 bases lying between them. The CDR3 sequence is CASSQEGADPGYTF. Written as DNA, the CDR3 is TGCGCCAGCAGCCAAGAAGGGGCAGACCCGGGCTACACCTTC.

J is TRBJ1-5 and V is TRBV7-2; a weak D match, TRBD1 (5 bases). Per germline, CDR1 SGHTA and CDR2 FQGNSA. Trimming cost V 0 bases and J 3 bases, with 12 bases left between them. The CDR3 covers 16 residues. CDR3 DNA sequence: TGTGCCAGCAGCTTAGCCGGCAGGGCCGTCAATCAGCCCCAGCATTTT. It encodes CASSLAGRAVNQPQHF.

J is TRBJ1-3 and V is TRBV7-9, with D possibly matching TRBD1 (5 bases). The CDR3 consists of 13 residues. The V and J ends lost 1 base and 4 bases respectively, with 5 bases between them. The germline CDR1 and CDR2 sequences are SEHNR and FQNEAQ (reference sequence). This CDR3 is CASSLGQGNTIYF. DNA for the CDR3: TGTGCCAGCAGCTTAGGACAGGGAAACACCATATATTTT.

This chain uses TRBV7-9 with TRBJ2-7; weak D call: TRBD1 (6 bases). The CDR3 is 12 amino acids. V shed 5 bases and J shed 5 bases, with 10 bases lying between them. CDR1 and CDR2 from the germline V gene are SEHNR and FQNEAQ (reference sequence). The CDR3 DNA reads TGTGCCAGCAGCCCGGACAGCCACGAGCAGTACTTC. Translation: CASSPDSHEQYF.

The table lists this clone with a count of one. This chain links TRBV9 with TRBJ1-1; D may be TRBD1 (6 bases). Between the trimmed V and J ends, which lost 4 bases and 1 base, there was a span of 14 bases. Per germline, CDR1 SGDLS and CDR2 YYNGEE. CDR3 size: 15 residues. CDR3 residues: CASSRSLGGNTEAFF. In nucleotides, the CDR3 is TGTGCCAGCAGCCGGTCTCTAGGGGGGAACACTGAAGCTTTCTTT.

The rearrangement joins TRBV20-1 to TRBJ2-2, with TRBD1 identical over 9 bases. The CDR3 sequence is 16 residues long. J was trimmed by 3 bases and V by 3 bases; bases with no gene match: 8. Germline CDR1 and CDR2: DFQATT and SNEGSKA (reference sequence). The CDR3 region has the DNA TGCAGTGCTAGTACCTGGACAGGGGTGGACACCGGGGAGCTGTTTTTT. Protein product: CSASTWTGVDTGELFF.

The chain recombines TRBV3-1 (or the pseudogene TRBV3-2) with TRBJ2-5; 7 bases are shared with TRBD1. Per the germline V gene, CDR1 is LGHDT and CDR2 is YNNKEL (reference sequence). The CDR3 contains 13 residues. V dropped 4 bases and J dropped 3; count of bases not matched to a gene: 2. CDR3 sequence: CASSRGQEETQYF. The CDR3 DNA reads TGTGCCAGCAGCCGTGGACAGGAAGAGACCCAGTACTTC.

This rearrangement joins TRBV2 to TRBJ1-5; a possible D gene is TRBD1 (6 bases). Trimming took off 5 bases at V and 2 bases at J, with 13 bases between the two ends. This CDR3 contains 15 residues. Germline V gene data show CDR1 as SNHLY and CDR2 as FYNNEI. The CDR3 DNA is TGTGCCAGCAGTCCAGAGTCAGGGGGCAATCAGCCCCAGCATTTT. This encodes CASSPESGGNQPQHF.

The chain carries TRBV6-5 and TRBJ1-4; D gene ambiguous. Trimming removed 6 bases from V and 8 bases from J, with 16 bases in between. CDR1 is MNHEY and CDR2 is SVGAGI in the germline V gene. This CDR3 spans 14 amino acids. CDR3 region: CASRTLGVGEKLFF. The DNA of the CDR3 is TGTGCCAGCAGAACCCTAGGAGTTGGCGAAAAACTGTTTTTT.

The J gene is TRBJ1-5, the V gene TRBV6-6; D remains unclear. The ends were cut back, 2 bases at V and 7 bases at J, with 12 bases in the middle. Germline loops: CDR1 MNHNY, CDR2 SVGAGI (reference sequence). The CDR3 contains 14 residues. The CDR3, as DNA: TGTGCCAGCAGTTACCCTGAGGGAGGACAGCCCCAGCATTTT. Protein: CASSYPEGGQPQHF.

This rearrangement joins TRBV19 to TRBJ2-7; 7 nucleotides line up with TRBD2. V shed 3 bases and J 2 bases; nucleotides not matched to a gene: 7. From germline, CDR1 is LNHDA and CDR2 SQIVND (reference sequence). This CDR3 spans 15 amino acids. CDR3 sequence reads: CASSMVGGSPYEQYF. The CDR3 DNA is TGTGCCAGTAGTATGGTGGGGGGGAGTCCCTACGAGCAGTACTTC.

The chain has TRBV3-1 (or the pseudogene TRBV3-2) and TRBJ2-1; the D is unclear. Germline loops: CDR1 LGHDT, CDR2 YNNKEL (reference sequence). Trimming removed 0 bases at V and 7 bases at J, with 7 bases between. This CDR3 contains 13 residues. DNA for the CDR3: TGTGCCAGCAGCCAAGATCAGGTGAATGAGCAGTTCTTC. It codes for CASSQDQVNEQFF.

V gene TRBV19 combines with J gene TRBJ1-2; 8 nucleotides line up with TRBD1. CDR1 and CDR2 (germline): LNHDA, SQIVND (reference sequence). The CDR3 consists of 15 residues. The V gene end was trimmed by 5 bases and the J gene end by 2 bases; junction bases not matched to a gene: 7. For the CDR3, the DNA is TGTGCCAGTAGTCCAAGGGGACAGGCCAACTATGGCTACACCTTC. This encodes CASSPRGQANYGYTF.

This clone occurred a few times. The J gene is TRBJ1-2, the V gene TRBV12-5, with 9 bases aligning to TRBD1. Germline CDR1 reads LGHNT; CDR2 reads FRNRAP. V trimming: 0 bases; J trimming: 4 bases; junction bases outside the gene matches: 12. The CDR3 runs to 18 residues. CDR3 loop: CASGLVTGGAALLYGYTF. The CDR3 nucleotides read TGTGCTAGTGGTTTGGTAACAGGGGGCGCCGCTCTCCTCTATGGCTACACCTTC.

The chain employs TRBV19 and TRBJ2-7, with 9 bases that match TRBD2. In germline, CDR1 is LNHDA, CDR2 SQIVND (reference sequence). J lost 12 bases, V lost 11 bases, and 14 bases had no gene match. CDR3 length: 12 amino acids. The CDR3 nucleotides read TGTGCCGGGAGGAGCGGGGGGCCGACGGGGTACTTC. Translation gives CAGRSGGPTGYF.

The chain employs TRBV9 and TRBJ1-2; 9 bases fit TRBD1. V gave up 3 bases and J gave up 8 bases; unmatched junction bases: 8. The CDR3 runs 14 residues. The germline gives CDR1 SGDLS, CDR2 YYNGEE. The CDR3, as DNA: TGTGCCAGCAGCGCCAGGGACAGGGTTCCCGGCTACACCTTC. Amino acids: CASSARDRVPGYTF.

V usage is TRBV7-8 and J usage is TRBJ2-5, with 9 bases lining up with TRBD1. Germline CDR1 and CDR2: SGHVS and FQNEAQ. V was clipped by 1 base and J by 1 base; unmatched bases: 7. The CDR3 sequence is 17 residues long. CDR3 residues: CASSLGRDRVGQETQYF. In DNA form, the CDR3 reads TGTGCCAGCAGCTTAGGGAGGGACAGGGTCGGCCAAGAGACCCAGTACTTC.

CDR3 nucleotides: TGCGCCAGCAGCCAAGATGGGGGGACAGGACCCAGCTCTGGAAACACCATATATTTT. As protein: CASSQDGGTGPSSGNTIYF. V gene TRBV4-3 combines with J gene TRBJ1-3, with 8 bases matching TRBD1. With 0 bases clipped from V and 0 bases from J, the junction kept 10 bases outside the gene matches. The germline V gene encodes CDR1 LGHNA and CDR2 YSLEER. This CDR3 has 19 amino acids.

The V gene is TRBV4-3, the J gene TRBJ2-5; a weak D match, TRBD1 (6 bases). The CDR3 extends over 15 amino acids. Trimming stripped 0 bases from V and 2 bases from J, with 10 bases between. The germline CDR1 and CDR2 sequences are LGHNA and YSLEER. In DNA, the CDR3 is TGCGCCAGCAGCCAAGAAGGGCAGGGGCAAGAGACCCAGTACTTC. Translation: CASSQEGQGQETQYF.